One and the same sample provided the 30 T cell receptor beta chains below, sequenced in a study of shared clonotypes between healthy human individuals. Sequencing used immunoSEQ multiplex PCR; TCRdb keeps in-frame clones, though not all of them. The repertoire holds under 600,000 clones, with more than 95% as singletons. The sequenced material came from naive CD4+ T cells sorted from blood. Subset noted: CD45RA+ positively selected. Every receptor here comes from a woman aged 25 to 39 in good health.

The rearrangement uses TRBV28 and TRBJ1-2, with D maybe TRBD1 (5 bases). The CDR3 totals 15 residues. V dropped 5 bases and J dropped 5 bases, with 18 bases sitting between them. CDR1 is MDHEN, CDR2 SYDVKM, per germline. CDR3 in DNA: TGTGCCAGCAGTCCGTCCATGTCGGGGGTTTATGGCTACACCTTC. Translated, it gives CASSPSMSGVYGYTF.

V gene TRBV10-3 combines with J gene TRBJ2-5; D is unclear. This CDR3 is built from 13 residues. Deletions cut 4 bases from V and 5 bases from J, with 11 bases between. CDR1 is ENHRY, CDR2 SYGVKD, per germline. The CDR3 bases are TGTGCCATCAGTGTGAACCGAGAGGAGACCCAGTACTTC. Its translation: CAISVNREETQYF.

The rearrangement links TRBV30 to TRBJ1-6; possibly TRBD1 for D (5 bases). Trimming pared 0 bases from V and 13 bases from J, leaving 10 bases between. Germline-derived CDR1 and CDR2 are GTSNPN and SVGIG (reference sequence). The CDR3 is made up of 12 amino acids. CDR3 protein: CAWSVPGGPLHF. The DNA for the CDR3 is TGTGCCTGGAGTGTCCCCGGGGGGCCCCTCCACTTT.

The chain uses TRBV19 and TRBJ1-5; 9 nucleotides align to TRBD1. The trim removed 4 bases at V and 7 bases at J, leaving 8 bases unmatched. Germline lookup yields CDR1 LNHDA and CDR2 SQIVND (reference sequence). The CDR3 is made up of 15 amino acids. CDR3 bases: TGTGCCAGTAGTAGAACCGGGACAGGGAGCCAGCCCCAGCATTTT. Protein sequence: CASSRTGTGSQPQHF.

V and J are TRBV11-2 and TRBJ2-5; D uncertain. Trimming took off 5 bases at V and 2 bases at J, with 12 bases between the two ends. Germline CDR1 SGHAT, CDR2 FQNNGV. The CDR3 runs 14 residues. The CDR3 nucleotides read TGTGCCAGCAGCAAAATGGCCCTTCAAGAGACCCAGTACTTC. Its protein product is CASSKMALQETQYF.

The genes are TRBV2 and TRBJ2-5, with D perhaps TRBD2 (5 bases). Germline lookup yields CDR1 SNHLY and CDR2 FYNNEI. The V end lost 0 bases, the J end lost 5 bases, and 10 bases lay between the germline ends. The CDR3 covers 14 residues. CDR3 in amino acids: CASSEAGATETQYF. For the CDR3, the DNA is TGTGCCAGCAGTGAAGCGGGAGCAACGGAGACCCAGTACTTC.

The chain joins TRBV7-8 to TRBJ2-2; TRBD2 matches at 14 bases. The junction had 8 bases not matched to a gene; V was cut back by 5 bases and J by 0 bases. This CDR3 is 19 amino acids long. Germline CDR1 is SGHVS and CDR2 is FQNEAQ. CDR3 sequence: CASSPGLAGVSANTGELFF. DNA for the CDR3: TGTGCCAGCAGCCCGGGACTAGCGGGAGTATCCGCGAACACCGGGGAGCTGTTTTTT.

The gene calls are TRBV11-2 and TRBJ1-2; D gene uncertain. Germline values: CDR1 SGHAT, CDR2 FQNNGV. Trimming stripped 1 base from V and 14 bases from J, with 17 bases between. This CDR3 comprises 13 residues. The CDR3 sequence is CASSLVQAAPPTF. The CDR3 nucleotides are TGTGCCAGCAGCTTAGTTCAGGCCGCACCTCCAACCTTC.

Turning to this clone: At the DNA level, this CDR3 is encoded by other sequences in the same sample as well. This sequence joins TRBV18 and TRBJ1-1; D remains ambiguous. The length of the CDR3 is 13 residues. Trimming stripped 3 bases from V and 3 bases from J, with 8 bases between. Germline-derived CDR1 and CDR2 are KGHSH and LQKENI. CDR3 residues: CASSPPGDTEAFF. DNA for the CDR3: TGTGCCAGCTCACCCCCAGGCGACACTGAAGCTTTCTTT.

The chain uses TRBV11-2 and TRBJ2-7, with D possibly being TRBD1 (5 bases). The CDR3 is 15 amino acids. V was cut by 5 bases and J by 7 bases, with 21 bases left in between. Germline V CDR1 and CDR2: SGHAT, FQNNGV. In DNA form, the CDR3 reads TGTGCCAGCAGCGACAGCCGGACCTCGATCGGGGAGCAGTACTTC. It translates to CASSDSRTSIGEQYF. Looking up the rest from reference TRBV11-2 and TRBJ2-7 gives the full variable domain: EAGVAQSPRYKIIEKRQSVAFWCNPISGHATLYWYQQILGQGPKLLIQFQNNGVVDDSQLPKDRFSAERLKGVDSTLKIQPAKLEDSAVYLCASSDSRTSIGEQYFGPGTRLTVT.

The chain joins TRBV19 to TRBJ1-1; TRBD1 agrees at 7 bases. This CDR3 spans 14 amino acids. Germline V CDR1 and CDR2: LNHDA, SQIVND (reference sequence). V lost 7 bases to trimming and J lost 1 base; unmatched junction nucleotides: 6. The CDR3 nucleotides read TGTGCCAGTATGAGGGGGCGCGGGAACACTGAAGCTTTCTTT. Its translation is CASMRGRGNTEAFF.

The chain employs TRBV5-1 and TRBJ2-3; D is undetermined. CDR1 is SGHRS, CDR2 YFSETQ, per germline. V lost 4 bases to trimming and J lost 6 bases, with 12 bases between them. The CDR3 is made up of 13 amino acids. CDR3 nucleotides: TGCGCCAGCAGCAAATCTGCGGCGGATACGCAGTATTTT. It specifies CASSKSAADTQYF. The variable domain in full, completed from reference TRBV5-1 and TRBJ2-3, reads KAGVTQTPRYLIKTRGQQVTLSCSPISGHRSVSWYQQTPGQGLQFLFEYFSETQRNKGNFPGRFSGRQFSNSRSEMNVSTLELGDSALYLCASSKSAADTQYFGPGTRLTVL.

The V gene is TRBV18, the J gene TRBJ2-7; 10 nucleotides line up with TRBD2. CDR1 and CDR2 from the germline V gene are KGHSH and LQKENI. V trimming: 3 bases; J trimming: 3 bases; junction bases outside the gene matches: 5. CDR3 size: 15 residues. The DNA of the CDR3 is TGTGCCAGCTCACCCGGGACTAGCGATTACTACGAGCAGTACTTC. Amino acids: CASSPGTSDYYEQYF.

The chain combines TRBV6-1 with TRBJ2-2; the D gene could be TRBD1 or TRBD2 (6 bases each). Trimming pared 3 bases from V and 3 bases from J, leaving 11 bases between. This CDR3 is built from 15 residues. The germline gives CDR1 MNHNS, CDR2 SASEGT. CDR3 coding DNA: TGTGCCAGCAGTGATATAGGGGGGTACACCGGGGAGCTGTTTTTT. Residues: CASSDIGGYTGELFF.

The chain uses TRBV5-6 and TRBJ1-1; 8 bases are a match to TRBD1. The length of the CDR3 is 15 residues. Germline CDR1 is SGHDT and CDR2 is YYEEEE. The J segment lost 7 bases and the V segment lost 1 base, leaving 9 bases of the junction unmatched. The CDR3 reads CASSLRTGTSIEAFF. The CDR3 DNA follows: TGTGCCAGCAGCTTGAGGACAGGGACTTCTATTGAAGCTTTCTTT.

This clone was picked up a small number of times. J is TRBJ1-1 and V is TRBV5-4; TRBD1 is a possible D gene (5 bases). The length of the CDR3 is 15 residues. V dropped 0 bases and J dropped 4 bases, with 13 bases sitting between them. In germline, CDR1 is SGHNT, CDR2 YYREEE (reference sequence). The CDR3 DNA reads TGTGCCAGCAGCTTGGTGGGGGGTATGGGCACTGAAGCTTTCTTT. This translates into CASSLVGGMGTEAFF.

The chain joins TRBV5-8 to TRBJ1-2, with D possibly TRBD1 on 5 matching bases. CDR1 is SGHTS, CDR2 YDEGEE, per germline. V lost 3 bases and J 4 bases, leaving 13 bases between the germline ends. CDR3 length: 14 residues. CDR3 sequence: CASSSLGTSYGYTF. In nucleotides, the CDR3 is TGTGCCAGCAGCTCCCTCGGGACCAGCTATGGCTACACCTTC.

The chain uses TRBV5-1 and TRBJ1-1, with D unclear. This CDR3 is built from 12 residues. The germline gives CDR1 SGHRS, CDR2 YFSETQ. Trimming took 5 bases from V and 0 from J, leaving 5 bases between them. The CDR3 nucleotides read TGCGCCAGCAGATATCTGAACACTGAAGCTTTCTTT. This sequence encodes CASRYLNTEAFF.

This sequence joins TRBV28 and TRBJ1-6; no firm D call. CDR3 size: 13 residues. Germline lookup yields CDR1 MDHEN and CDR2 SYDVKM. V lost 8 bases to trimming and J lost 8 bases, with 13 bases between them. CDR3 sequence: CASSGRFHSPLHF. In nucleotides, the CDR3 is TGTGCCAGCTCTGGACGGTTCCATTCACCCCTCCACTTT.

This clone was detected only once. V gene TRBV2 combines with J gene TRBJ2-2; TRBD2 aligns across 7 bases. The CDR3 consists of 15 residues. V was clipped by 6 bases and J by 0 bases; unmatched bases: 4. Germline V gives CDR1 SNHLY, CDR2 FYNNEI. CDR3 region: CASSSGLANTGELFF. The CDR3 DNA follows: TGTGCCAGCAGCTCAGGACTAGCGAACACCGGGGAGCTGTTTTTT. The full variable domain, in which reference TRBV2 and TRBJ2-2 provide the parts outside the CDR3, is EPEVTQTPSHQVTQMGQEVILRCVPISNHLYFYWYRQILGQKVEFLVSFYNNEISEKSEIFDDQFSVERPDGSNFTLKIRSTKLEDSAMYFCASSSGLANTGELFFGEGSRLTVL.

This clone was found once. The chain couples TRBV19 to TRBJ1-1, with D possibly TRBD1 on 5 matching bases. V was pared by 5 bases and J by 0 bases, with 7 bases between. The CDR3 extends over 13 amino acids. Germline values: CDR1 LNHDA, CDR2 SQIVND (reference sequence). CDR3 amino acids: CASSLRVNTEAFF. CDR3 nucleotides: TGTGCCAGTAGTCTCAGGGTGAACACTGAAGCTTTCTTT.

The V and J genes are TRBV7-9 and TRBJ1-2, with D perhaps TRBD1 (6 bases). V lost 3 bases and J 4 bases, leaving 12 bases between the germline ends. The CDR3 consists of 14 residues. Germline CDR1 reads SEHNR; CDR2 reads FQNEAQ (reference sequence). CDR3 amino acids: CASSLRGIGYGYTF. In DNA, the CDR3 is TGTGCCAGCAGCTTGAGGGGGATCGGCTATGGCTACACCTTC. Full variable domain (outside the CDR3, taken from reference TRBV7-9 and TRBJ1-2): DTGVSQNPRHKITKRGQNVTFRCDPISEHNRLYWYRQTLGQGPEFLTYFQNEAQLEKSRLLSDRFSAERPKGSFSTLEIQRTEQGDSAMYLCASSLRGIGYGYTFGSGTRLTVV.

The chain employs TRBV7-9 and TRBJ1-5; 9 bases line up with TRBD1. This CDR3 contains 15 residues. Germline V gene lookup returns CDR1 SEHNR and CDR2 FQNEAQ (reference sequence). The V gene end was trimmed by 4 bases and the J gene end by 1 base; junction bases not matched to a gene: 2. The CDR3 reads CASSWTGASNQPQHF. DNA for the CDR3: TGTGCCAGCAGCTGGACAGGGGCCAGCAATCAGCCCCAGCATTTT.

This chain links TRBV19 with TRBJ1-4; D not resolved. Germline CDR1 and CDR2: LNHDA and SQIVND (reference sequence). The CDR3 spans 14 residues. V gave up 3 bases and J gave up 3 bases, with 8 bases separating them. The CDR3: CASSMWGANEKLFF. CDR3 sequence (DNA): TGTGCCAGTAGTATGTGGGGAGCTAATGAAAAACTGTTTTTT. Full variable domain (missing parts from reference TRBV19 and TRBJ1-4): DGGITQSPKYLFRKEGQNVTLSCEQNLNHDAMYWYRQDPGQGLRLIYYSQIVNDFQKGDIAEGYSVSREKKESFPLTVTSAQKNPTAFYLCASSMWGANEKLFFGSGTQLSVL.

The J gene is TRBJ1-4, the V gene TRBV28; 9 bases line up with TRBD1. J lost 6 bases, V lost 6 bases, and 2 bases had no gene match. The CDR3 extends over 13 amino acids. The V gene's germline CDR1 is MDHEN and CDR2 SYDVKM. This chain's CDR3 is CASRDRGYEKLFF. The CDR3 DNA is TGTGCCAGCAGGGACAGGGGCTATGAAAAACTGTTTTTT.

The V and J genes are TRBV10-3 and TRBJ2-7; 7 bases are a match to TRBD2. Germline V lookup: CDR1 ENHRY, CDR2 SYGVKD. V dropped 7 bases and J dropped 0; count of bases not matched to a gene: 12. The CDR3 has 16 amino acids. The CDR3 region has the DNA TGTGCCATCAATCGGAAGAGCGGGAACTTCTCCTACGAGCAGTACTTC. Translation: CAINRKSGNFSYEQYF.

This rearrangement joins TRBV25-1 to TRBJ2-3, with D maybe TRBD2 (6 bases). Germline lookup yields CDR1 MGHDK and CDR2 SYGVNS. CDR3 length equals 17 residues. V was cut by 3 bases and J by 1 base, with 17 bases left in between. This CDR3 reads CASSESIAVRGTDTQYF. Written as DNA, the CDR3 is TGTGCCAGCAGTGAGTCAATAGCGGTTCGGGGCACAGATACGCAGTATTTT. Variable domain in full (rest from reference TRBV25-1 and TRBJ2-3): EADIYQTPRYLVIGTGKKITLECSQTMGHDKMYWYQQDPGMELHLIHYSYGVNSTEKGDLSSESTVSRIRTEHFPLTLESARPSHTSQYLCASSESIAVRGTDTQYFGPGTRLTVL.

The genes are TRBV9 and TRBJ2-7; D is unresolved. The CDR3 has 13 residues. Trimming removed 4 bases from V and 7 bases from J, with 15 bases in between. From germline, CDR1 is SGDLS and CDR2 YYNGEE. CDR3 nucleotides: TGTGCCAGCAGCCAAGTCCGGTTTGGGGAGCAGTACTTC. Its translation: CASSQVRFGEQYF.

This clone was counted a single time. This chain joins TRBV28 and TRBJ2-1; possible D gene TRBD2, 6 bases. V dropped 5 bases and J dropped 4 bases, with 15 bases sitting between them. This CDR3 comprises 15 residues. The germline CDR1 and CDR2 sequences are MDHEN and SYDVKM. DNA for the CDR3: TGTGCCAGCAGTCGAAGCGGGCTAGAATACAATGAGCAGTTCTTC. This sequence encodes CASSRSGLEYNEQFF.

The V call is TRBV5-1, the J call TRBJ2-2; the match to TRBD1 covers 7 bases. After removal of 0 bases from V and 7 bases from J, the junction contained 3 bases not matched to a gene. The CDR3 extends over 14 amino acids. Germline lookup yields CDR1 SGHRS and CDR2 YFSETQ. CDR3 nucleotide sequence: TGCGCCAGCAGCTTGGGACAGGGTGGCGGGGAGCTGTTTTTT. Its protein is CASSLGQGGGELFF. Full variable domain (missing parts from reference TRBV5-1 and TRBJ2-2): KAGVTQTPRYLIKTRGQQVTLSCSPISGHRSVSWYQQTPGQGLQFLFEYFSETQRNKGNFPGRFSGRQFSNSRSEMNVSTLELGDSALYLCASSLGQGGGELFFGEGSRLTVL.